Reported below is one T cell receptor beta chain. Authors' processing steps: Nucleated cell counts were estimated from reference gene primer amplification. This table comes from immunoSEQ multiplex PCR, and its TCRdb copy is limited to in-frame clones, with some not included. The D gene and trimming were derived from the DNA, and the V and J assignments and clone size from that table. This table holds about 210,000 clones, over 75% found once. The record originates from a study of blood T cell repertoires in COVID-19. Study overall: The United States, Italy and Spain were the sources of the acute and convalescent COVID-19 samples.

Per the germline V gene, CDR1 is SGHDT and CDR2 is YYEEEE. The CDR3 spans 16 residues. V lost 2 bases and J 7 bases, leaving 16 bases between the germline ends. Those enrolled, adults aged about 18 to 89 years, came from roughly 23 US areas. Grouping used clinical history reported by participants in a survey and questionnaire. The sample was PBMCs or T cells enriched from blood (not recorded which). The TCR comes from a man aged 30-40 years with acute COVID-19. The rearrangement uses TRBV5-6 and TRBJ1-6, with a possible D match to TRBD1 (6 bases). The CDR3 sequence is CASSFVVPDRNSPLHF. DNA of the CDR3: TGTGCCAGCAGCTTCGTTGTGCCGGACAGAAATTCACCCCTCCACTTT.